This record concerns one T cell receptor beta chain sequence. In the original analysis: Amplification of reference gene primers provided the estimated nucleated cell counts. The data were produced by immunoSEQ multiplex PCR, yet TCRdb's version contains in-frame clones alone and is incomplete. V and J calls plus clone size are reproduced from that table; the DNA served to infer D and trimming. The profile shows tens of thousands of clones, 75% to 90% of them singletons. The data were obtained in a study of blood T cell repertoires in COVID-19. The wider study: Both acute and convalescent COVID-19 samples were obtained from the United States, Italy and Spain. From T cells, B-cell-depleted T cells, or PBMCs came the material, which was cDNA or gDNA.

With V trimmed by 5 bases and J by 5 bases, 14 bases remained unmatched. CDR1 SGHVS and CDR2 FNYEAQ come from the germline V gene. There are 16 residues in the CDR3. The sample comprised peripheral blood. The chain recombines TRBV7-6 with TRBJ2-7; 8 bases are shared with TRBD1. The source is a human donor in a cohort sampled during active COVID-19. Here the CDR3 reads CASSLNLDRVVHEQYF. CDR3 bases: TGTGCCAGCAGCCTCAATTTGGACAGGGTTGTACACGAGCAGTACTTC.